Listed below are T cell receptor beta chains from one sample, sequenced in a study of cytomegalovirus exposure and HLA in healthy donors. Method: immunoSEQ multiplex PCR; TCRdb's copy keeps in-frame clones and lacks some. The profile shows about 120,000 clones, approximately 80% of them singletons. The sample comprised PBMCs. The receptors stem from a female donor in good health and CMV-seropositive. CDR3s include the opening cysteine and the closing phenylalanine or tryptophan. The order of the fields is clone size, J gene, D gene, V gene, CDR3 length, CDR3 DNA, CDR3 protein. A D gene is named only where the DNA matches it firmly. Some rows mark clone size as missing; the rest say once, few, many or name a class of expanded clone.

>.|TRBJ2-1|.|TRBV5-6|14
TGTGCCAGCAGCTCCGGGATGCGGGGACGGGAGCAGTTCTTC
CASSSGMRGREQFF
>.|TRBJ2-3|TRBD2|TRBV30|15
TGTGCCTGGAGCGCCCGCGAAGCGGGGCCAGATACGCAGTATTTT
CAWSAREAGPDTQYF
>.|TRBJ1-6|.|TRBV28|15
TGTGCCAGCAGTTCCCAGGGCCTACGTAATTCACCCCTCCACTTT
CASSSQGLRNSPLHF
>.|TRBJ1-1|TRBD1|TRBV18|15
TGTGCCAGCTCACCACGCACAGGGGGCTACACTGAAGCTTTCTTT
CASSPRTGGYTEAFF
>.|TRBJ2-2|TRBD2|TRBV9|15
TGTGCCAGCAGTCCGGGACTAGCAGACACCGGGGAGCTGTTTTTT
CASSPGLADTGELFF
>few|TRBJ1-2|.|TRBV6-1|11
TGTGCCAGCAGCGACTTCTATGGCTACACCTTC
CASSDFYGYTF
>.|TRBJ1-5|.|TRBV19|14
TGTGCCAGTAGTATTTATGGCCGTAATCAGCCCCAGCATTTT
CASSIYGRNQPQHF
>.|TRBJ2-2|TRBD1|TRBV19|16
TGTGCCAGTAAAATGCCGGGACAGGGGGACCTCGGGGAGCTGTTTTTT
CASKMPGQGDLGELFF
>.|TRBJ2-7|TRBD1|TRBV6-5|14
TGTGCCAGCAAACCCCAGGGGGATCGCTACGAGCAGTACTTC
CASKPQGDRYEQYF
>.|TRBJ2-1|TRBD2|TRBV4-1|13
TGCGCCAGCAGCTACCCGGCGGGGGATGAGCAGTTCTTC
CASSYPAGDEQFF
>.|TRBJ1-6|.|TRBV7-2|15
TGTGCCAGCAGCCTCGGGGGCTCCTATAATTCACCCCTCCACTTT
CASSLGGSYNSPLHF
>.|TRBJ1-2|.|TRBV19|12
TGTGCCAGTAGTATTTCGGACTATGGCTACACCTTC
CASSISDYGYTF
>.|TRBJ2-7|TRBD2|TRBV5-1|15
TGCGCCAGCAGCTCCGGACCGGGAGGGTCCTACGAGCAGTACTTC
CASSSGPGGSYEQYF
>.|TRBJ2-3|.|TRBV10-3|12
TGTGCCATCGCGCCTCGCACAGATACGCAGTATTTT
CAIAPRTDTQYF
>.|TRBJ2-5|.|TRBV5-1|13
TGCGCCAGCAGGCCAGTACAGCAAGAGACCCAGTACTTC
CASRPVQQETQYF
>.|TRBJ2-5|.|TRBV9|15
TGTGCCAGCAGCAAAGGCTCACTGGGCGGGGAGACCCAGTACTTC
CASSKGSLGGETQYF
>.|TRBJ2-3|.|TRBV5-1|17
TGCGCCAGCAGTGGGCCTTATGGGGAGCTGGTCACAGATACGCAGTATTTT
CASSGPYGELVTDTQYF
>few|TRBJ2-7|TRBD1|TRBV5-1|18
TGCGCCAGCAGCTTGGCCAGGGGGACAGGGACTCTTTCCTACGAGCAGTACTTC
CASSLARGTGTLSYEQYF
>.|TRBJ2-7|.|TRBV6-5|14
TGTGCCAGCAGTTACTCGACTTCCTCCTACGAGCAGTACTTC
CASSYSTSSYEQYF
>.|TRBJ1-1|TRBD1|TRBV28|13
TGTGCCAGCAGTTGGGGACAGATACTTGAAGCTTTCTTT
CASSWGQILEAFF
>once|TRBJ2-3|TRBD2|TRBV5-1|17
TGCGCCAGCAGCCCGGGCGGCGGGGGGGCCGGCACAGATACGCAGTATTTT
CASSPGGGGAGTDTQYF
>.|TRBJ2-3|TRBD2|TRBV9|12
TGTGCCAGCGGGAGGGATGCAGATACGCAGTATTTT
CASGRDADTQYF
>few|TRBJ1-5|.|TRBV4-2|17
TGTGCCAGCAGCCAAATTGTAAGGGGTCTGCGGTTTCAGCCCCAGCATTTT
CASSQIVRGLRFQPQHF
>.|TRBJ2-1|TRBD2|TRBV7-7|15
TGTGCTAGCAGCTTAGCGGGGGGGCCGTATAATGAGCAGTTCTTC
CASSLAGGPYNEQFF
>.|TRBJ1-1|.|TRBV20-1|11
TGCAGTGCTAGAGTGAGTCTCGTAGCTTTCTTT
CSARVSLVAFF
>.|TRBJ2-1|TRBD2|TRBV5-1|17
TGCGCCAGCAGCCCGGGACTAGCGGGGGCCCCTTACAATGAGCAGTTCTTC
CASSPGLAGAPYNEQFF
>.|TRBJ2-5|TRBD2|TRBV2|16
TGTGCCAGCAGTGGGACTAGCGGGGGGGCCGGAGAGACCCAGTACTTC
CASSGTSGGAGETQYF
>.|TRBJ1-3|.|TRBV2|14
TGTGCCAGCAGTGTACCCCCGGGGGAAAACACCATATATTTT
CASSVPPGENTIYF
>few|TRBJ1-5|TRBD1|TRBV16|15
TGTGCCAGCAGCCAATCAGGGGGCGCGGGGCAGCCCCAGCATTTT
CASSQSGGAGQPQHF
>.|TRBJ2-1|.|TRBV27|13
TGTGCCACCTCCCCGGACATTTACAATGAGCAGTTCTTC
CATSPDIYNEQFF
>.|TRBJ2-5|TRBD1|TRBV5-1|15
TGCGCCAGCAGCTCCGGGACAGGGGGCTTGGGAGACCAGTACTTC
CASSSGTGGLGDQYF
>.|TRBJ2-7|.|TRBV7-8|14
TGTGCCAGCAGCTTAGCGCGGGACCTGTACGAGCAGTACTTC
CASSLARDLYEQYF
>.|TRBJ2-7|TRBD1|TRBV5-6|15
TGTGCCAGCAGCCCCCTGGACAGGGAACTCTACGAGCAGTACTTC
CASSPLDRELYEQYF
>.|TRBJ2-5|.|TRBV7-9|14
TGTGCCAGCAGCTCTGAAGGAGGACAGGAGACCCAGTACTTC
CASSSEGGQETQYF
>.|TRBJ1-1|.|TRBV9|15
TGTGCCAGCAGCGTTGTCGGGACTATGAACACTGAAGCTTTCTTT
CASSVVGTMNTEAFF
>.|TRBJ1-6|.|TRBV5-1|14
TGCGCCAGCTCCCAAGGGGACATCGGTTCACCCCTCCACTTT
CASSQGDIGSPLHF
>.|TRBJ2-7|.|TRBV5-1|12
TGCGCCAGCAGCTCTGACTACTTCGAGCAGTACTTC
CASSSDYFEQYF
>.|TRBJ1-1|.|TRBV5-1|15
TGCGCCAGCAGCTTGGGGGGAACAGGGCTGGCTGAAGCTTTCTTT
CASSLGGTGLAEAFF
>.|TRBJ1-2|TRBD1|TRBV11-2|13
TGTGCCAGCAGCCAGGACAGGCTAAATGGCTACACCTTC
CASSQDRLNGYTF
>.|TRBJ1-4|TRBD1|TRBV28|14
TGTGCCAGCAGAACCGGGACAGATAATGAAAAACTGTTTTTT
CASRTGTDNEKLFF
>.|TRBJ1-3|.|TRBV18|14
TGTGCCAGCTCACGAGAGGGTTACGGAAACACCATATATTTT
CASSREGYGNTIYF
>.|TRBJ2-3|TRBD1|TRBV6-4|13
TGTGCCAGCAGCGGGACAGGCACAGATACGCAGTATTTT
CASSGTGTDTQYF
>.|TRBJ1-2|.|TRBV20-1|11
TGCAGTGCCCCGGGAAATTATGGCTACACCTTC
CSAPGNYGYTF
>.|TRBJ1-1|.|TRBV10-3|15
TGTGCCATCAGTGACTTTTCGACAGGGAACACTGAAGCTTTCTTT
CAISDFSTGNTEAFF
>.|TRBJ2-7|TRBD1|TRBV6-5|14
TGTGCCAGCAGGCCGACAGGGCTCTTCTCCGAGCAGTACTTC
CASRPTGLFSEQYF
>once|TRBJ1-6|TRBD1|TRBV7-3|15
TGTGCCAGCAGCTTACGGGGACAGGGTGTGACACCCCTCCACTTT
CASSLRGQGVTPLHF
>few|TRBJ1-2|.|TRBV5-4|14
TGTGCCAGCAGCTTGCGAGGCGGCGCGTATGGCTACACCTTC
CASSLRGGAYGYTF
>.|TRBJ1-5|.|TRBV30|14
TGTGCCTGGAGTGTACAGCCCGGGGATCAGCCCCAGCATTTT
CAWSVQPGDQPQHF